The 21 T cell receptor beta chains given below trace back to one sample, sequenced in a study of blood T cell repertoires in COVID-19. Data came from immunoSEQ multiplex PCR; TCRdb stores just in-frame clones and leaves some out. This sample has 100,000 to 150,000 clones; 80% to 90% occur once, and the top ten carry 3% to 4.5%. Sequenced input: peripheral blood. The receptor source for this set is a woman aged 55-69 years with acute or convalescent COVID-19.

J is TRBJ2-7 and V is TRBV24-1; 7 bases map to TRBD1. The CDR3 totals 12 residues. With V trimmed by 4 bases and J by 7 bases, 3 bases remained unmatched. The germline V gene encodes CDR1 KGHDR and CDR2 SFDVKD. DNA for the CDR3: TGTGCCACCAGTGACAACAGGGGTGAGCAGTACTTC. Encoded protein: CATSDNRGEQYF.

V gene TRBV28 combines with J gene TRBJ1-1; D remains unclear. V was cut by 2 bases and J by 1 base, with 8 bases left in between. CDR1 MDHEN and CDR2 SYDVKM come from the germline V gene. The CDR3 has 14 residues. As DNA, the CDR3 is TGTGCCAGCAGTTTACAGGTGGCGAACACTGAAGCTTTCTTT. It encodes CASSLQVANTEAFF. Drawing the rest from reference TRBV28 and TRBJ1-1, the complete variable domain is DVKVTQSSRYLVKRTGEKVFLECVQDMDHENMFWYRQDPGLGLRLIYFSYDVKMKEKGDIPEGYSVSREKKERFSLILESASTNQTSMYLCASSLQVANTEAFFGQGTRLTVV.

The chain couples TRBV3-1 (or the pseudogene TRBV3-2) to TRBJ2-2; 14 nucleotides align to TRBD2. The V gene end was trimmed by 1 base and the J gene end by 8 bases; junction bases not matched to a gene: 6. Germline loops: CDR1 LGHDT, CDR2 YNNKEL (reference sequence). The CDR3 is 17 residues long. The CDR3 DNA follows: TGTGCCAGCAGCCAAGTTGGGACTAGCGGGAGAAGTGGGGAGCTGTTTTTT. Its protein product is CASSQVGTSGRSGELFF.

CDR3 bases: TGTGCCAGCAGCTCCACAGGGGGCTGGTCTAATGAAAAACTGTTTTTT. Its translation: CASSSTGGWSNEKLFF. The V call is TRBV28, the J call TRBJ1-4, with 9 bases lining up with TRBD1. V trimming: 6 bases; J trimming: 3 bases; junction bases outside the gene matches: 8. Germline V gene sequence: CDR1 MDHEN, CDR2 SYDVKM. The CDR3 consists of 16 residues.

V gene TRBV3-1 (or the pseudogene TRBV3-2) combines with J gene TRBJ2-3; TRBD2 matches 7 bases. CDR3 size: 17 residues. J lost 6 bases, V lost 4 bases, and 16 bases had no gene match. Germline CDR1 reads LGHDT; CDR2 reads YNNKEL (reference sequence). In nucleotides, the CDR3 is TGTGCCAGCAGCCCTTACATCCGGACTAGGGCCTTGGATACGCAGTATTTT. Translating gives CASSPYIRTRALDTQYF.

The V call is TRBV5-8, the J call TRBJ1-2, with a weak D call TRBD1 (6 bases). The V end lost 3 bases, the J end lost 1 base, and 10 bases lay between the germline ends. CDR3 length: 14 residues. In germline, CDR1 is SGHTS, CDR2 YDEGEE. The CDR3 reads CASSSDRNNYGYTF. The CDR3 nucleotides are TGTGCCAGCAGCTCGGACAGAAATAACTATGGCTACACCTTC.

The V and J genes are TRBV7-8 and TRBJ1-4; no clear D. V was clipped by 0 bases and J by 5 bases, with 7 bases between them. The CDR3 is made up of 14 amino acids. The V gene's germline CDR1 is SGHVS and CDR2 FQNEAQ. The DNA of the CDR3 is TGTGCCAGCAGCTTAGCTAACAAGAATGAAAAACTGTTTTTT. Its translation is CASSLANKNEKLFF.

V gene TRBV6-5 combines with J gene TRBJ1-1, with TRBD1 matching 8 bases. The CDR3 runs 12 residues. Germline assignment: CDR1 MNHEY and CDR2 SVGAGI. With V trimmed by 4 bases and J by 11 bases, 6 bases remained unmatched. The CDR3 DNA is TGTGCCAGCAGTTCCCAGGGGGCAGGGGCTTTCTTT. Translated: CASSSQGAGAFF.

This clone was seen once. The V call is TRBV18, the J call TRBJ2-5, with unresolved D. Germline-derived CDR1 and CDR2 are KGHSH and LQKENI. There are 12 residues in the CDR3. Trimming took 3 bases from V and 3 from J, leaving 5 bases between them. The CDR3 DNA follows: TGTGCCAGCTCACCCTCGGAAGAGACCCAGTACTTC. It encodes CASSPSEETQYF.

This chain's CDR3 is CASSQIEGDTEAFF. The CDR3 nucleotides are TGCGCCAGCAGCCAAATTGAGGGGGACACTGAAGCTTTCTTT. The chain uses TRBV4-1 and TRBJ1-1, with D perhaps matching TRBD1 (6 bases). The V end was cut by 2 bases, the J end by 3 bases, with 10 bases between. CDR3 length: 14 amino acids. CDR1 is MGHRA, CDR2 YSYEKL, per germline.

The chain joins TRBV15 to TRBJ1-3; 7 bases fit TRBD1. Germline values: CDR1 LNHNV, CDR2 YYDKDF (reference sequence). The ends lost 3 bases at V and 4 bases at J; junction bases unmatched: 6. This CDR3 region has 15 residues. The CDR3 protein is CATSSDGQVGNTIYF. CDR3 nucleotides: TGTGCCACCAGCAGCGACGGACAGGTCGGAAACACCATATATTTT.

The rearrangement links TRBV7-9 to TRBJ1-6; 9 bases are a match to TRBD1. V gave up 0 bases and J gave up 16 bases; unmatched junction bases: 7. Germline V lookup: CDR1 SEHNR, CDR2 FQNEAQ (reference sequence). The length of the CDR3 is 14 residues. This CDR3 is CASSLAGQGILLHF. DNA of the CDR3: TGTGCCAGCAGCTTAGCGGGACAGGGTATTCTTCTCCACTTT. Complete variable domain (other parts from reference TRBV7-9 and TRBJ1-6): DTGVSQNPRHKITKRGQNVTFRCDPISEHNRLYWYRQTLGQGPEFLTYFQNEAQLEKSRLLSDRFSAERPKGSFSTLEIQRTEQGDSAMYLCASSLAGQGILLHFGNGTRLTVT.

This rearrangement joins TRBV6-6 to TRBJ1-4; 7 bases are shared with TRBD1. There are 17 residues in the CDR3. V lost 5 bases, J lost 8 bases, and 17 bases stayed unmatched. Germline CDR1 is MNHNY and CDR2 is SVGAGI (reference sequence). CDR3 coding DNA: TGTGCCAGCAGTCGAAACATCAAGACAGGGAGACTGGAAAAACTGTTTTTT. Its translation is CASSRNIKTGRLEKLFF.

The rearrangement joins TRBV29-1 to TRBJ1-2; a possible D gene is TRBD1 (6 bases). Trimming removed 4 bases at V and 4 bases at J, with 19 bases between. The CDR3 contains 15 residues. Germline loops: CDR1 SQVTM, CDR2 ANQGSEA. The CDR3 DNA reads TGCAGCGTTGCCCCAGATTTGACAGGCGGCTATGGCTACACCTTC. Translated: CSVAPDLTGGYGYTF.

The V gene is TRBV5-4, the J gene TRBJ1-2; D perhaps matches TRBD1 (6 bases). The CDR3 is made up of 13 amino acids. Per germline, CDR1 SGHNT and CDR2 YYREEE (reference sequence). V was clipped by 4 bases and J by 4 bases, with 11 bases between them. CDR3 sequence: CASSLTGSYGYTF. CDR3 nucleotides: TGTGCCAGCAGCCTCACAGGGTCCTATGGCTACACCTTC.

The gene calls are TRBV7-9 and TRBJ1-1; no definite D call. The CDR3 loop spans 13 amino acids. Per germline, CDR1 SEHNR and CDR2 FQNEAQ (reference sequence). The germline V and J ends were trimmed by 8 bases and 0 bases, with 10 bases remaining between them. DNA of the CDR3: TGTGCCAGCTCCTCCAGTGTGAACACTGAAGCTTTCTTT. Its translation: CASSSSVNTEAFF.

The chain has TRBV11-3 and TRBJ2-5, with 11 bases aligning to TRBD2. CDR1 is SGHNT and CDR2 is YENEEA in the germline V gene. After removal of 0 bases from V and 5 bases from J, the junction contained 14 bases not matched to a gene. The CDR3 is 19 amino acids. CDR3 DNA sequence: TGTGCCAGCAGCTTAGACGGGGGCCTAGCGGGAGGCGTTAGGGAGACCCAGTACTTC. This encodes CASSLDGGLAGGVRETQYF.

The chain combines TRBV5-5 with TRBJ2-5, with 11 nucleotides matching TRBD2. Germline CDR1 is SGHKS and CDR2 is YYEKEE (reference sequence). The V segment lost 1 base and the J segment 5 bases; nucleotides outside the gene matches: 4. The CDR3 is made up of 15 amino acids. The CDR3 region has the DNA TGTGCCAGCAGCTTGACTAGCGGGAGTTTTGAGACCCAGTACTTC. This encodes CASSLTSGSFETQYF. Full variable domain (rest looked up from reference TRBV5-5 and TRBJ2-5): DAGVTQSPTHLIKTRGQQVTLRCSPISGHKSVSWYQQVLGQGPQFIFQYYEKEERGRGNFPDRFSARQFPNYSSELNVNALLLGDSALYLCASSLTSGSFETQYFGPGTRLLVL.

The J gene is TRBJ1-5, the V gene TRBV19; tentative D call: TRBD1 (6 bases). The CDR3 is 13 residues long. The V gene's germline CDR1 is LNHDA and CDR2 SQIVND (reference sequence). Trimming took 6 bases from V and 5 from J, leaving 11 bases between them. This chain's CDR3 is CASSRTADQPQHF. The CDR3 DNA reads as TGTGCCAGTAGCCGGACAGCGGATCAGCCCCAGCATTTT. Filled out from reference TRBV19 and TRBJ1-5, the complete variable domain reads DGGITQSPKYLFRKEGQNVTLSCEQNLNHDAMYWYRQDPGQGLRLIYYSQIVNDFQKGDIAEGYSVSREKKESFPLTVTSAQKNPTAFYLCASSRTADQPQHFGDGTRLSIL.

This clone was counted once. The chain links TRBV30 to TRBJ1-2; 8 bases align to TRBD1. The CDR3 sequence is 13 residues long. With 2 bases clipped from V and 5 bases from J, the junction kept 4 bases outside the gene matches. Germline CDR1 and CDR2: GTSNPN and SVGIG (reference sequence). CDR3 nucleotide sequence: TGTGCCTGGAGTCCAGGGGGCGGGTATGGCTACACCTTC. Protein product: CAWSPGGGYGYTF.

The rearrangement uses TRBV13 and TRBJ2-3; 10 bases fit TRBD2. This CDR3 comprises 15 residues. Germline V gene data show CDR1 as PRHDT and CDR2 as FYEKMQ (reference sequence). After removal of 3 bases from V and 5 bases from J, the junction contained 5 bases not matched to a gene. CDR3 coding DNA: TGTGCCAGCAGCTTCCTAGCGGGAGAACGAGATACGCAGTATTTT. Protein: CASSFLAGERDTQYF. The complete variable domain, with remaining parts taken from reference TRBV13 and TRBJ2-3, reads AAGVIQSPRHLIKEKRETATLKCYPIPRHDTVYWYQQGPGQDPQFLISFYEKMQSDKGSIPDRFSAQQFSDYHSELNMSSLELGDSALYFCASSFLAGERDTQYFGPGTRLTVL.